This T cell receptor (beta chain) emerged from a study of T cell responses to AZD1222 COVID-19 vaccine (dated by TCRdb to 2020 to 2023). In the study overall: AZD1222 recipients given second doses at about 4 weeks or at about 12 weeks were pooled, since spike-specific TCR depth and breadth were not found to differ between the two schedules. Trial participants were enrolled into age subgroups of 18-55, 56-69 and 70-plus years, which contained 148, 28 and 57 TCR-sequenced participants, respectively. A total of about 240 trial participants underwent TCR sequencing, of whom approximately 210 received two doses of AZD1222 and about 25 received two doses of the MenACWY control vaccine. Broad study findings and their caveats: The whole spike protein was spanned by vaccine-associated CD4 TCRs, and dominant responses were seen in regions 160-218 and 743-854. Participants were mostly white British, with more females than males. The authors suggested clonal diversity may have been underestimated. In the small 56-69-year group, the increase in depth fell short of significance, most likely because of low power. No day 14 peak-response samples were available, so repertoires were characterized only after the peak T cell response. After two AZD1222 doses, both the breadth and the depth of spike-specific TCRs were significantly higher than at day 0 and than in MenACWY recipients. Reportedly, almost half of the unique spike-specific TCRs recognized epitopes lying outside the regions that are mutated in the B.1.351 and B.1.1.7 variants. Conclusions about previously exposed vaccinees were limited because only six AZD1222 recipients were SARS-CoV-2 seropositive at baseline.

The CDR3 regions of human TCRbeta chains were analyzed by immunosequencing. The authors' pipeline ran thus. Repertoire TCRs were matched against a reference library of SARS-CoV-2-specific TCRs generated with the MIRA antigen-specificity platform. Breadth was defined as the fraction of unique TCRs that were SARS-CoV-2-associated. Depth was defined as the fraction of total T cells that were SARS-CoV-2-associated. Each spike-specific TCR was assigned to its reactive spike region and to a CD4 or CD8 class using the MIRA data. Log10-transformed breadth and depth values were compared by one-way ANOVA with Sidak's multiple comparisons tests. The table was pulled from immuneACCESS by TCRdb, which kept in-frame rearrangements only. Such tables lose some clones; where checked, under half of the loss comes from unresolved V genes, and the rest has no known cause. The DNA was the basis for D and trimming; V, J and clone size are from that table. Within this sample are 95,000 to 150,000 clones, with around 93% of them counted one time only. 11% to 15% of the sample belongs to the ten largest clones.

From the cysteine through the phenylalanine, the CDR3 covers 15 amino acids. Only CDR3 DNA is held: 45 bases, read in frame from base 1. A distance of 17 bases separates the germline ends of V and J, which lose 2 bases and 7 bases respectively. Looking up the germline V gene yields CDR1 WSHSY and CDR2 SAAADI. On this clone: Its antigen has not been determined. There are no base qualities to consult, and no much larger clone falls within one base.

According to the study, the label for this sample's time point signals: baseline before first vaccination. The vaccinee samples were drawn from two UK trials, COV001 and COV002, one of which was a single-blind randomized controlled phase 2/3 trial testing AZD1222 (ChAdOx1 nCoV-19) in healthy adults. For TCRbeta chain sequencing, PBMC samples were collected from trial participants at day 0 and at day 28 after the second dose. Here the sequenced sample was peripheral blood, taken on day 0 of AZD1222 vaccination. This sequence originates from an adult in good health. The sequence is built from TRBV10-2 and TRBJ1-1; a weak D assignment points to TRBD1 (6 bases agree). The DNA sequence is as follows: TGCGCCAGCAGTGAGGAGGTAGTAAGGGGGATTGAAGCTTTCTTT. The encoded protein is CASSEEVVRGIEAFF.